Presented here are 6 T cell receptor beta chains from one specimen sequenced in a study of T-cell memory formation after mild COVID-19. Each CDR3 protein is one row after TCRdb ran MiXCR on the 5' RACE reads. This table holds 350,000 to 500,000 distinct CDR3 sequences, under 25% found once. Sample: PBMCs or a T cell subset sorted from them (not recorded which). The receptor set was obtained from an adult woman who had mild COVID-19 (a few samples of this study predate the infection). Cell type and time point are not known.

This clonotype was detected only a few times. This chain links TRBV12-3 or TRBV12-4 with TRBJ2-7; possible D gene TRBD2, 5 bases. Trimming removed 6 bases from V and 7 bases from J, with 16 bases in between. The CDR3 is made up of 13 amino acids. CDR3 coding DNA: TGTGCCAGCAGCTGGACCATAACGGGGGAGCAGTACTTC. This encodes CASSWTITGEQYF.

At least ten counts were recorded for this clonotype. This sequence joins TRBV7-8 and TRBJ2-1; possible D gene TRBD1, 6 bases. Germline CDR1 and CDR2: SGHVS and FQNEAQ. The V end was cut by 2 bases, the J end by 12 bases, with 11 bases between. The CDR3 extends over 12 amino acids. The CDR3 spells CASSLQGIGQFF. Written as DNA, the CDR3 is TGTGCCAGCAGCTTACAGGGGATTGGGCAGTTCTTC.

The CDR3 coding sequence is TGTGCCAGCAGTCCCCGGATGCGAAACACCATATATTTT. Translation gives CASSPRMRNTIYF. The chain has TRBV12-3 or TRBV12-4 and TRBJ1-3; D call uncertain. The CDR3 has 13 residues. V gave up 5 bases and J gave up 5 bases, with 10 bases separating them.

The rearrangement joins TRBV24-1 to TRBJ2-1; TRBD2 aligns across 9 bases. J was trimmed by 7 bases and V by 3 bases; bases with no gene match: 9. Germline values: CDR1 KGHDR, CDR2 SFDVKD. The CDR3 is 16 amino acids. CDR3 residues: CATSDRMAGGGNEQFF. CDR3 in DNA: TGTGCCACCAGTGATAGGATGGCGGGAGGGGGGAATGAGCAGTTCTTC.

The CDR3 DNA reads as TGTGCCAGCAGTTCTCCCGGGACAGGGGTTTACGAGCAGTACTTC. Its translation: CASSSPGTGVYEQYF. This chain links TRBV27 with TRBJ2-7, with 10 nucleotides matching TRBD1. The CDR3 extends over 15 amino acids. The germline V gene has CDR1 MNHEY and CDR2 SMNVEV (reference sequence). Losses at the gene ends were 4 bases for V and 4 bases for J; bases not matched to a gene: 7.

The genes are TRBV10-3 and TRBJ2-5, with 12 nucleotides matching TRBD2. CDR3 size: 16 residues. Germline lookup yields CDR1 ENHRY and CDR2 SYGVKD. With V trimmed by 4 bases and J by 5 bases, 8 bases remained unmatched. The CDR3: CAISATSGGLLETQYF. The CDR3 nucleotides are TGTGCCATCAGTGCGACTAGCGGGGGACTTCTGGAGACCCAGTACTTC.